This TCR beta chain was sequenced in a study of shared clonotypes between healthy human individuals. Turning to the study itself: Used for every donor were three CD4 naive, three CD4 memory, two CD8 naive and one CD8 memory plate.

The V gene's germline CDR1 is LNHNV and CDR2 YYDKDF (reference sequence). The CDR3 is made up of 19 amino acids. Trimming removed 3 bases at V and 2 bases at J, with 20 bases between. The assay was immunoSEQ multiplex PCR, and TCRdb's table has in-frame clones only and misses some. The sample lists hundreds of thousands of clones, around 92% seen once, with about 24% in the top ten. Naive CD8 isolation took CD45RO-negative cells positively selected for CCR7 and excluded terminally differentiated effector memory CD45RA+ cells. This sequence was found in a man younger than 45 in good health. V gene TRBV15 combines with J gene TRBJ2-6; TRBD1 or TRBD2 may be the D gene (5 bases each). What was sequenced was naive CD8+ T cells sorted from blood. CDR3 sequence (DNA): TGTGCCACCAGCAGGGGAAGAGGGGCGGATAGAACTGGGGCCAACGTCCTGACTTTC. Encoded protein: CATSRGRGADRTGANVLTF.